One T cell receptor beta chain is described in this entry. The antigen remains undetermined. V lost 0 bases to trimming and J lost 7 bases; unmatched junction nucleotides: 5. CDR3 length: 14 residues. CDR1 is MNHNY and CDR2 is SVGAGI in the germline V gene (reference sequence). Combining a sample-barcoded 5' primer with a J-beta primer mix, a second PCR ran for 7 to 11 cycles. TCRdb processed the 5' RACE reads anew with MiXCR; each CDR3 protein has one entry. The top ten clones hold roughly a tenth of a sample with about 760,000 distinct CDR3 sequences, around a quarter of them seen once. This sample is drawn from a study of blood T cells in healthy people across ages. Study-level results: As age increased, TCR beta diversity per million T cells fell in a roughly linear fashion.

These data also formed part of another study, on T cells of mothers and their children. That report notes: Donors were a few healthy Caucasian mothers and their six children.

The chain joins TRBV6-6 to TRBJ2-5; 7 positions agree with TRBD2. Sequences were obtained from blood. The TCR was taken from a boy between 5 and 17 years old in good health. CDR3 region: CASSYSTSSGTQYF. DNA for the CDR3: TGTGCCAGCAGTTACTCGACTAGCTCGGGGACCCAGTACTTC.